A selection of T cell receptor beta chains follows, all from one sample in a study of cytomegalovirus exposure and HLA in healthy donors. Using immunoSEQ multiplex PCR, the repertoire was profiled, and TCRdb retains in-frame clones only, with some absent. The sample records more than 100,000 clones, around four fifths being singletons. Material for sequencing was PBMCs. Every receptor here comes from a woman aged 40 to 50 in good health and CMV-seronegative. Both conserved end residues are part of each CDR3. Each record gives: clone size, D gene, V gene, J gene, CDR3 DNA, CDR3 protein. The D gene is left open where the match is weak. The size field is filled for only some rows; it gives once, few, many or a size class.

clone_size: NA
d_call: NA
v_call: TRBV19
j_call: TRBJ2-7
cdr3_nt: TGTGCCAGTACCCGGTCGGTCACTAAAACTTCCTACGAGCAGTACTTC
cdr3_aa: CASTRSVTKTSYEQYF

clone_size: once
d_call: NA
v_call: TRBV6-1
j_call: TRBJ1-5
cdr3_nt: TGTGCCAGCAGTGGAGAGATTTATAGCAATCAGCCCCAGCATTTT
cdr3_aa: CASSGEIYSNQPQHF

clone_size: few
d_call: NA
v_call: TRBV4-1
j_call: TRBJ2-3
cdr3_nt: TGCGCCAGCAGCCCGCTGAGCCCGGGTGCAGATACGCAGTATTTT
cdr3_aa: CASSPLSPGADTQYF

clone_size: NA
d_call: TRBD2
v_call: TRBV7-9
j_call: TRBJ2-7
cdr3_nt: TGTGCCAGCAGCACTAGCTTAGGCGGGGGCTACGAGCAGTACTTC
cdr3_aa: CASSTSLGGGYEQYF

clone_size: medium-sized
d_call: NA
v_call: TRBV6-6
j_call: TRBJ1-5
cdr3_nt: TGTGCCAGCAGTTCCCTGGGGGGGGATAATCAGCCCCAGCATTTT
cdr3_aa: CASSSLGGDNQPQHF

clone_size: NA
d_call: TRBD1
v_call: TRBV27
j_call: TRBJ1-1
cdr3_nt: TGTGCCAGCAGTTTATGGACAGGGGGAGGGAACACTGAAGCTTTCTTT
cdr3_aa: CASSLWTGGGNTEAFF

clone_size: few
d_call: NA
v_call: TRBV4-1
j_call: TRBJ2-7
cdr3_nt: TGCGCCAGCAGCCCTTCTGGGAGGTCCTACGAGCAGTACTTC
cdr3_aa: CASSPSGRSYEQYF

clone_size: once
d_call: NA
v_call: TRBV19
j_call: TRBJ1-2
cdr3_nt: TGTGCCAACCCCCCCGGCGGGCATTTCTACTATGGCTACACCTTC
cdr3_aa: CANPPGGHFYYGYTF

clone_size: NA
d_call: NA
v_call: TRBV6-7
j_call: TRBJ1-2
cdr3_nt: TGTGCCAGAACTGACGGGGGTGGCTACACCTTC
cdr3_aa: CARTDGGGYTF

clone_size: NA
d_call: NA
v_call: TRBV30
j_call: TRBJ2-5
cdr3_nt: TGTGCCTGGAGTGTTGGGGGGGCGATTAAGACCCAGTACTTC
cdr3_aa: CAWSVGGAIKTQYF

clone_size: few
d_call: NA
v_call: TRBV6-1
j_call: TRBJ2-7
cdr3_nt: TGTGCCAGCATGGAGCGGGCTACCTACGAGCAGTACTTC
cdr3_aa: CASMERATYEQYF

clone_size: NA
d_call: NA
v_call: TRBV28
j_call: TRBJ1-2
cdr3_nt: TGTGCCAGCAGTTTAAGGGGGAATCTGCCTGGCTACACCTTC
cdr3_aa: CASSLRGNLPGYTF

clone_size: few
d_call: NA
v_call: TRBV4-3
j_call: TRBJ1-5
cdr3_nt: TGCGCCAGCAGCCAAAGATCTGGGACCACAGGGTTGGAATCCAATCAGCCCCAGCATTTT
cdr3_aa: CASSQRSGTTGLESNQPQHF

clone_size: NA
d_call: TRBD1
v_call: TRBV6-5
j_call: TRBJ1-1
cdr3_nt: TGTGCCTTCAGGCCGGACAGGGGAGGGTACACTGAAGCTTTCTTT
cdr3_aa: CAFRPDRGGYTEAFF

clone_size: once
d_call: TRBD1
v_call: TRBV9
j_call: TRBJ1-4
cdr3_nt: TGTGCCAGCAGCCCTCCCGGGACAGGTAATGAAAAACTGTTTTTT
cdr3_aa: CASSPPGTGNEKLFF

clone_size: NA
d_call: TRBD1
v_call: TRBV16
j_call: TRBJ1-3
cdr3_nt: TGTGCCAGCAGCCCCCCGCTACGGGACAGGGGGACCGACACCATATATTTT
cdr3_aa: CASSPPLRDRGTDTIYF

clone_size: NA
d_call: TRBD1
v_call: TRBV5-7
j_call: TRBJ1-5
cdr3_nt: TGTGCCAGCAGCTTGGCTCCGGGACAGGGGACTATGGGCAATCAGCCCCAGCATTTT
cdr3_aa: CASSLAPGQGTMGNQPQHF

clone_size: NA
d_call: NA
v_call: TRBV5-1
j_call: TRBJ2-2
cdr3_nt: TGCGCCAGCAGCGGGGGCCTCCGGGCCGGGGAGCTGTTTTTT
cdr3_aa: CASSGGLRAGELFF

clone_size: NA
d_call: NA
v_call: TRBV6-5
j_call: TRBJ1-1
cdr3_nt: TGTGCCAGCAGTCCTGAGGTCCCGGAGATGAGTGAAGCTTTCTTT
cdr3_aa: CASSPEVPEMSEAFF

clone_size: NA
d_call: TRBD1
v_call: TRBV7-6
j_call: TRBJ2-3
cdr3_nt: TGTGCCAGCAGCACCCGACAGGGGGATACGCAGTATTTT
cdr3_aa: CASSTRQGDTQYF

clone_size: NA
d_call: NA
v_call: TRBV27
j_call: TRBJ2-3
cdr3_nt: TGTGCCAGCAGTCCGACTCGGTCCAGGGGAATAAGGGATACGCAGTATTTT
cdr3_aa: CASSPTRSRGIRDTQYF

clone_size: NA
d_call: NA
v_call: TRBV6-1
j_call: TRBJ1-4
cdr3_nt: TGTGCCAGCAGTGATCCTTTTGCCTGGGCTGCAACTAATGAAAAACTGTTTTTT
cdr3_aa: CASSDPFAWAATNEKLFF

clone_size: NA
d_call: TRBD1
v_call: TRBV18
j_call: TRBJ1-6
cdr3_nt: TGTGCCAGCTCACCGCAAGTACCGGGACAGGGAGATTCACCCCTCCACTTT
cdr3_aa: CASSPQVPGQGDSPLHF

clone_size: NA
d_call: TRBD2
v_call: TRBV7-3
j_call: TRBJ2-7
cdr3_nt: TGTGCCAGCAGCTTATACCAGCTAGCGGGGGAGCAGTACTTC
cdr3_aa: CASSLYQLAGEQYF

clone_size: NA
d_call: NA
v_call: TRBV13
j_call: TRBJ1-5
cdr3_nt: TGTGCCAGCAGCTTAGGGCAGAATCAGCCCCAGCATTTT
cdr3_aa: CASSLGQNQPQHF

clone_size: NA
d_call: TRBD1
v_call: TRBV7-8
j_call: TRBJ1-4
cdr3_nt: TGTGCCAGCAGCCAAGATAAGGGACAGCTTAATGAAAAACTGTTTTTT
cdr3_aa: CASSQDKGQLNEKLFF

clone_size: NA
d_call: NA
v_call: TRBV28
j_call: TRBJ1-3
cdr3_nt: TGTGCCAGCAGACTCGGGAGCTCTGGAAACACCATATATTTT
cdr3_aa: CASRLGSSGNTIYF

clone_size: NA
d_call: NA
v_call: TRBV27
j_call: TRBJ1-6
cdr3_nt: TGTGCCAGCAGTTTTCTGGTTGACAGCCACTCCTATAATTCACCCCTCCACTTT
cdr3_aa: CASSFLVDSHSYNSPLHF

clone_size: NA
d_call: NA
v_call: TRBV7-2
j_call: TRBJ1-1
cdr3_nt: TGTGCCAGCAGCTCCCCTCAGGGGATAAGGACTGAAGCTTTCTTT
cdr3_aa: CASSSPQGIRTEAFF

clone_size: NA
d_call: TRBD2
v_call: TRBV6-5
j_call: TRBJ2-7
cdr3_nt: TGTGCCAGCAGTTACCCCAGCGGGGGGGGTTACGAGCAGTACTTC
cdr3_aa: CASSYPSGGGYEQYF

clone_size: NA
d_call: NA
v_call: TRBV2
j_call: TRBJ1-2
cdr3_nt: TGTGCCGGCGGGCGGTCGGACTATGGCTACACCTTC
cdr3_aa: CAGGRSDYGYTF

clone_size: NA
d_call: NA
v_call: TRBV30
j_call: TRBJ1-5
cdr3_nt: TGTGCCTGGAGTCCAGGGGGCAATCAGCCCCAGCATTTT
cdr3_aa: CAWSPGGNQPQHF

clone_size: few
d_call: TRBD1
v_call: TRBV18
j_call: TRBJ2-7
cdr3_nt: TGTGCCAGCTCGGGGAGACAGGGGGTATACGAGCAGTACTTC
cdr3_aa: CASSGRQGVYEQYF

clone_size: NA
d_call: NA
v_call: TRBV30
j_call: TRBJ1-2
cdr3_nt: TGTGCCCGGGTGGAGGGTCCTGTGCGTGGCTACACCTTC
cdr3_aa: CARVEGPVRGYTF

clone_size: NA
d_call: TRBD1
v_call: TRBV6-5
j_call: TRBJ1-2
cdr3_nt: TGTGCCAGCAGTTACCACGGGACAGACTATGGCTACACCTTC
cdr3_aa: CASSYHGTDYGYTF

clone_size: NA
d_call: NA
v_call: TRBV5-4
j_call: TRBJ2-7
cdr3_nt: TGTGCCAGCAGCCCTGACAGTCCCAAGAGGGAGCAGTACTTC
cdr3_aa: CASSPDSPKREQYF

clone_size: NA
d_call: NA
v_call: TRBV6-6
j_call: TRBJ1-2
cdr3_nt: TGTGCCAGCTCCTTTAACTATGGCTACACCTTC
cdr3_aa: CASSFNYGYTF

clone_size: NA
d_call: NA
v_call: TRBV5-1
j_call: TRBJ1-1
cdr3_nt: TGCGCCAGCAGCAGCGGGCCCGTTGGGAACACTGAAGCTTTCTTT
cdr3_aa: CASSSGPVGNTEAFF

clone_size: NA
d_call: NA
v_call: TRBV6-6
j_call: TRBJ1-4
cdr3_nt: TGTGCCAGCAGTCCATTTCCACGGGACACCGAAAAACTGTTTTTT
cdr3_aa: CASSPFPRDTEKLFF

clone_size: NA
d_call: TRBD1
v_call: TRBV7-9
j_call: TRBJ1-1
cdr3_nt: TGTGCCAGCAGCTCCCTCACAGGGGACACTGAAGCTTTCTTT
cdr3_aa: CASSSLTGDTEAFF

clone_size: NA
d_call: NA
v_call: TRBV28
j_call: TRBJ1-3
cdr3_nt: TGTGCCAGCCCGGGGGGAAACACCATATATTTT
cdr3_aa: CASPGGNTIYF

clone_size: NA
d_call: NA
v_call: TRBV4-1
j_call: TRBJ2-7
cdr3_nt: TGCGCCAGCAGCCAAAGCTCTACAGGCAACTACGAGCAGTACTTC
cdr3_aa: CASSQSSTGNYEQYF